This T cell receptor (beta chain) was found in a study of cytotoxic CD8 clonotypes in ibrutinib-treated CLL. Study as a whole: After a median roughly twelve months on treatment (6 to 36), response samples were drawn.

Only a few counts were recorded for this clone. V lost 0 bases and J 4 bases, leaving 10 bases between the germline ends. Germline-derived CDR1 and CDR2 are SGHDN and FVKESK. The CDR3 is made up of 15 amino acids. This table comes from immunoSEQ multiplex PCR, and its TCRdb copy is limited to in-frame clones, with some not included. This repertoire shows some 98,000 clones, 60% to 80% found once; its top ten account for around 30%. The sequence derives from a human donor with chronic lymphocytic leukemia. The starting material was PBMCs, obtained after 12 months of ibrutinib treatment. The V call is TRBV14, the J call TRBJ1-3; unclear D gene. Written as DNA, the CDR3 is TGTGCCAGCAGCCAAGAAAATCTGGTGGGAAACACCATATATTTT. Encoded protein: CASSQENLVGNTIYF.